This record covers a single T cell receptor (beta chain). Its specificity is not known. Per the germline V gene, CDR1 is SGHNT and CDR2 is YYREEE (reference sequence). Trimming shortened V by 4 bases and J by 4 bases, and 15 bases separated the two germline ends. CDR3 size: 14 residues. The source of the sample is a study of cytomegalovirus exposure and HLA in healthy donors. The PCR was carried out with 60 Vbeta primers and 13 Jbeta primers. Clones were sequenced by immunoSEQ multiplex PCR, and TCRdb holds only the in-frame ones, with some missing. Its clone listing holds 75,000 to 95,000 clones. General observations from the study: It was in a later analysis that TCR association rates were seen to vary by HLA locus, highest for DRB1 and lowest for HLA-C.

Healthy bone marrow donors supplied every sample. Donors were ostensibly healthy at sampling, although undocumented immune exposures were probable. The clonotype originates from a girl under 18 in good health and CMV-seropositive. The genes are TRBV5-4 and TRBJ2-7; perhaps TRBD1 as D (5 bases). The sequenced sample consisted of PBMCs. The CDR3 region is CASSHQGGKYEQYF. The CDR3, as DNA: TGTGCCAGCAGCCATCAGGGTGGCAAGTACGAGCAGTACTTC.